This TCR beta chain originates from a study of shared clonotypes between healthy human individuals. Details on this clone: Its antigen is unknown.

Regarding the study as a whole: Some clonotypes were shared by all four sorted-subset donors, while others were not shared. The non-shared ones had lower generation probabilities than the shared ones. The represented genetic and exposure-history diversity was limited by the small number of donors. Compared with memory subsets, naive subsets generally had larger estimated richness. Despite large depth, sorted-subset datasets appeared incompletely sequenced.

The naive CD8 population came from CD45RO-negative cells selected for CCR7, without terminally differentiated effector memory CD45RA+ cells. Libraries were prepared by immunoSEQ multiplex PCR; TCRdb keeps only in-frame clonotypes and omits some of them. The sample gives around 560,000 clones, 85% to 95% of which show up once; 0.11% is in the top ten. The receptor comes from a woman under 40 in good health. The sequencing input was naive CD8+ T cells sorted from blood.

The CDR3 nucleotides are TGTGCCAGCAGCTTGGGCATGGATCCCTACGAGCAGTACTTC. Translation gives CASSLGMDPYEQYF. V gene TRBV5-6 combines with J gene TRBJ2-7; D gene ambiguous. Germline values: CDR1 SGHDT, CDR2 YYEEEE. V gave up 0 bases and J gave up 2 bases, with 9 bases separating them. The CDR3 spans 14 residues.